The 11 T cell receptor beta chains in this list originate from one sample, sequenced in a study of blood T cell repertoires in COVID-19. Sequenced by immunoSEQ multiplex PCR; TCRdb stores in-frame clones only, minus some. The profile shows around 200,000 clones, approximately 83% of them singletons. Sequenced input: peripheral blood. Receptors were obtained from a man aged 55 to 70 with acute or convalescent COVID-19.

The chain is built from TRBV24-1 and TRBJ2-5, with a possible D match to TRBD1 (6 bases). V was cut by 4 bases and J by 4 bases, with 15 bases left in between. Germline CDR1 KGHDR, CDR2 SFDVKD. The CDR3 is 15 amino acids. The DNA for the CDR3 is TGTGCCACCAGTGACTTCGTTGGACAGACAGAGACCCAGTACTTC. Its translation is CATSDFVGQTETQYF.

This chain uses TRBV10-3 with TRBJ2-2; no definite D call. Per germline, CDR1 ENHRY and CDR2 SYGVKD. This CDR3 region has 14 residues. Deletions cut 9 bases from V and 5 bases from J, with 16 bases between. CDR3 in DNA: TGTGCCATTCGGGTGTCTATGGAAACCGGGGAGCTGTTTTTT. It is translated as CAIRVSMETGELFF.

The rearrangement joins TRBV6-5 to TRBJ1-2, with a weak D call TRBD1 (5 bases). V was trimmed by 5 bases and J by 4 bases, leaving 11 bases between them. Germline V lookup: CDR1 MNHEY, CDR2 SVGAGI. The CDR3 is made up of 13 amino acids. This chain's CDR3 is CASSRDSIYGYTF. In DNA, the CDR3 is TGTGCCAGCAGTCGGGACTCCATCTATGGCTACACCTTC.

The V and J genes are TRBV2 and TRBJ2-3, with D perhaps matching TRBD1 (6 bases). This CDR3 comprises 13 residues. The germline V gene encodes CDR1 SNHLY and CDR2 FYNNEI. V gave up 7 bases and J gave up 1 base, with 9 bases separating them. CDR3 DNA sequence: TGTGCCAGCAAGGCAGGGGGCACAGATACGCAGTATTTT. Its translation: CASKAGGTDTQYF.

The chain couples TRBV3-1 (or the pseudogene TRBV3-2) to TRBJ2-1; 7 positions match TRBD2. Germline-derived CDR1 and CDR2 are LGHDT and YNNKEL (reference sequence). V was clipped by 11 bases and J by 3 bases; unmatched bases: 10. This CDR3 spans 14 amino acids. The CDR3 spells CASWGGRDYNEQFF. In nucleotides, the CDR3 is TGTGCCTCCTGGGGCGGGAGAGACTACAATGAGCAGTTCTTC.

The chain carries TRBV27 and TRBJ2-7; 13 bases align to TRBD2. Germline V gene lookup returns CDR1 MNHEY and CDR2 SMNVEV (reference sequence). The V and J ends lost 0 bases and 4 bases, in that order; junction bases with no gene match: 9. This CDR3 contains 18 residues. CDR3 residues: CASSLSRLLAGGPYEQYF. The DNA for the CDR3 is TGTGCCAGCAGTTTATCCCGACTACTAGCGGGAGGGCCGTACGAGCAGTACTTC.

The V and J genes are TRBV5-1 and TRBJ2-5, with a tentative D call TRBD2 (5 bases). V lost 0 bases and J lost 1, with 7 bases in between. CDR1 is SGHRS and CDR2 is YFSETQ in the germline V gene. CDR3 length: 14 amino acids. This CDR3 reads CASSLVDFQETQYF. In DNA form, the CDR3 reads TGCGCCAGCAGCTTGGTGGACTTCCAAGAGACCCAGTACTTC.

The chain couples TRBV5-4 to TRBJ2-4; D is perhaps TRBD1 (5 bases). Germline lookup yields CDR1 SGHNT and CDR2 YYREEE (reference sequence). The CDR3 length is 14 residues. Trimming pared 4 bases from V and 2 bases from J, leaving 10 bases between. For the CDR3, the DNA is TGTGCCAGCAGCCTGGCAGGGCCCAAAAACATTCAGTACTTC. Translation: CASSLAGPKNIQYF.

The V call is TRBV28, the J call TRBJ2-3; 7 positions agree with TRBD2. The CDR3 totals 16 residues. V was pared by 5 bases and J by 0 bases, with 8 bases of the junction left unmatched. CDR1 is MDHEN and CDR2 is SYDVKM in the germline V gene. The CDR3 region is CASSAPTSKSTDTQYF. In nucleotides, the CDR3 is TGTGCCAGCAGTGCCCCGACTAGCAAGAGCACAGATACGCAGTATTTT.

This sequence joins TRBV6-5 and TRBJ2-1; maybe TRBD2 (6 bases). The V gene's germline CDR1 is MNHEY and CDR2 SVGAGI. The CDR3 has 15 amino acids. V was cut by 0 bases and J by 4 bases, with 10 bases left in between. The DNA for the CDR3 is TGTGCCAGCAGTTACTCGGCTGGGGGGTACAATGAGCAGTTCTTC. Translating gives CASSYSAGGYNEQFF.

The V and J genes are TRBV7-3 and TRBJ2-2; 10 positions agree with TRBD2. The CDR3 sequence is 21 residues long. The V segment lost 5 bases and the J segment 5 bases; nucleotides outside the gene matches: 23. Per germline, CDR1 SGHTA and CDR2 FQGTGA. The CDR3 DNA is TGTGCCAGCAGCCGGCGGCCTAGCGGGAGTTCAAGTTTCGAGGATACCGGGGAGCTGTTTTTT. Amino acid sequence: CASSRRPSGSSSFEDTGELFF.